This T cell receptor (beta chain) is from a study of Graves' ophthalmopathy and Graves' hyperthyroidism. Only a few counts were recorded for this clonotype. RNA transcripts were the source from which TCR beta CDR3 regions were amplified. Scientists carried out first-round RT-PCR using HTBI primers and then a second-round multiplex PCR. TCRdb processed the multiplex PCR reads anew with MiXCR; each CDR3 protein has one entry. The sample gives about 400,000 distinct CDR3 sequences, around 21% of which show up once; more than 2.5% is in the top ten. The receptor was derived from a woman aged 18-29 years with stable Graves' hyperthyroidism. The sequencing input was peripheral blood.

The CDR3 is CASSTGEDEQYF. DNA for the CDR3: TGTGCCAGCAGTACAGGGGAGGACGAGCAGTACTTC. This chain links TRBV2 with TRBJ2-7; D possibly corresponds to TRBD1 (7 bases). Trimming took off 5 bases at V and 5 bases at J, with 10 bases between the two ends. CDR1 SNHLY and CDR2 FYNNEI come from the germline V gene. The CDR3 spans 12 residues.